Listed below are T cell receptor beta chains from one sample, sequenced in a study of blood T cells in healthy people across ages. TCRdb re-derived calls from the 5' RACE reads in MiXCR, one entry per CDR3 protein. Of nearly 800,000 distinct CDR3 sequences listed, just under 25% were seen once; the top ten hold 3% to 4.5%. Another study also made use of these data, one on T cells of mothers and their children.

Sequenced: blood. Receptors were obtained from a boy younger than 18 in good health. The CDR3 runs from the conserved cysteine through the conserved F or W. The order of the fields is clone size, J gene, V gene, D gene, CDR3 protein, CDR3 DNA. The D gene is left open where the match is weak. Size is omitted from some rows. Given values are once, few, many or a class for expanded clones.

size: few
J: TRBJ2-5
V: TRBV15
D: .
CDR3: CATSRAVARETQYF
DNA: TGTGCCACCAGCAGAGCTGTGGCGCGGGAGACCCAGTACTTC

size: few
J: TRBJ2-1
V: TRBV7-2
D: TRBD2
CDR3: CASSLGSRLAGSYNEQFF
DNA: TGTGCCAGCAGCTTAGGGTCCCGACTAGCGGGCTCCTACAATGAGCAGTTCTTC

size: .
J: TRBJ2-7
V: TRBV29-1
D: TRBD1
CDR3: CSVERDRDEQYF
DNA: TGCAGCGTAGAGCGAGACAGGGACGAGCAGTACTTC

size: .
J: TRBJ1-1
V: TRBV7-9
D: .
CDR3: CASSLVRETEAFF
DNA: TGTGCCAGCAGCTTAGTCAGGGAGACTGAAGCTTTCTTT

size: few
J: TRBJ1-3
V: TRBV5-5
D: TRBD1
CDR3: CASSLEGGHSGNTIYF
DNA: TGTGCCAGCAGCTTGGAAGGGGGCCACTCTGGAAACACCATATATTTT

size: .
J: TRBJ2-7
V: TRBV28
D: TRBD2
CDR3: CASSFFPSRTSGGSEQYF
DNA: TGTGCCAGCAGTTTTTTCCCCTCTCGCACTAGCGGGGGGTCCGAGCAGTACTTC

size: few
J: TRBJ2-7
V: TRBV15
D: .
CDR3: CATSRDLRGSSYEQYF
DNA: TGTGCCACCAGCAGAGATTTAAGGGGGTCCTCCTACGAGCAGTACTTC

size: few
J: TRBJ2-3
V: TRBV4-3
D: .
CDR3: CASSQDRGSTQYF
DNA: TGCGCCAGCAGCCAAGATCGCGGCTCTACGCAGTATTTT

size: .
J: TRBJ2-7
V: TRBV4-1
D: TRBD2
CDR3: CASSQGHASGSSHEQYF
DNA: TGCGCCAGCAGCCAAGGACATGCTAGCGGGAGTTCCCACGAGCAGTACTTC

size: .
J: TRBJ1-6
V: TRBV4-3
D: .
CDR3: CASSPGVTSSPYNSPLHF
DNA: TGCGCCAGCAGCCCAGGGGTAACCTCGAGCCCCTATAATTCACCCCTCCACTTT

size: .
J: TRBJ2-3
V: TRBV12-3/TRBV12-4
D: TRBD2
CDR3: CASSHPSGRGADTQYF
DNA: TGTGCCAGCAGCCACCCTAGCGGGAGGGGTGCAGATACGCAGTATTTT

size: .
J: TRBJ2-5
V: TRBV7-2
D: TRBD1
CDR3: CASSYRPGQGAGETQYF
DNA: TGTGCCAGCAGTTACCGTCCGGGACAGGGGGCCGGAGAGACCCAGTACTTC

size: .
J: TRBJ2-7
V: TRBV4-2
D: .
CDR3: CASSQETRENYEQYF
DNA: TGTGCCAGCAGCCAAGAAACCAGGGAAAACTACGAGCAGTACTTC

size: few
J: TRBJ2-1
V: TRBV7-2
D: .
CDR3: CASSFVGATLPSYNEQFF
DNA: TGTGCCAGCAGCTTTGTGGGGGCTACATTACCCTCCTACAATGAGCAGTTCTTC

size: few
J: TRBJ2-5
V: TRBV6-5
D: TRBD1
CDR3: CASSWTGVQETQYF
DNA: TGTGCCAGCAGCTGGACAGGGGTCCAAGAGACCCAGTACTTC

size: many
J: TRBJ2-3
V: TRBV14
D: TRBD1
CDR3: CASSQDLGQGTDTQYF
DNA: TGTGCCAGCAGCCAAGATCTGGGACAGGGGACAGATACGCAGTATTTT

size: once
J: TRBJ2-2
V: TRBV5-4
D: .
CDR3: CASSQPTSGTGELLF
DNA: TGTGCCAGCAGCCAACCGACGTCGGGCACCGGGGAGCTGCTTTTT

size: .
J: TRBJ1-2
V: TRBV12-5
D: .
CDR3: CASGLDPIGVHGYTF
DNA: TGTGCTAGTGGTTTGGACCCAATTGGGGTCCATGGCTACACCTTC

size: .
J: TRBJ2-1
V: TRBV7-8
D: .
CDR3: CASSYPGGAWGINEQFF
DNA: TGTGCCAGCAGCTACCCCGGAGGAGCGTGGGGGATCAATGAGCAGTTCTTC

size: few
J: TRBJ2-1
V: TRBV6-1
D: TRBD2
CDR3: CASRSSGVSSYNEQFF
DNA: TGTGCCAGCAGATCTAGCGGGGTAAGCTCCTACAATGAGCAGTTCTTC

size: .
J: TRBJ1-4
V: TRBV28
D: TRBD1
CDR3: CASLRTGGEKLFF
DNA: TGTGCCAGCCTACGGACAGGGGGTGAAAAACTGTTTTTT

size: few
J: TRBJ2-1
V: TRBV12-3/TRBV12-4
D: TRBD2
CDR3: CATSERGNEQFF
DNA: TGTGCCACCTCGGAGCGGGGCAATGAGCAGTTCTTC

size: .
J: TRBJ2-4
V: TRBV5-6
D: .
CDR3: CASSPGAKNIRYF
DNA: TGTGCCAGCAGCCCGGGGGCCAAAAACATTCGGTACTTC

size: few
J: TRBJ2-4
V: TRBV29-1
D: TRBD1
CDR3: CSGSGGKNIQYF
DNA: TGCAGCGGCTCAGGGGGAAAAAACATTCAGTACTTC

size: once
J: TRBJ1-4
V: TRBV9
D: .
CDR3: CASSVDVRRGANEKLLF
DNA: TGTGCCAGCAGCGTAGACGTCCGACGGGGGGCCAATGAAAAACTGCTTTTT

size: few
J: TRBJ2-1
V: TRBV24-1
D: TRBD2
CDR3: CATSGASGGLVNEQFF
DNA: TGTGCCACCAGCGGAGCTAGCGGGGGGTTGGTTAATGAGCAGTTCTTC

size: .
J: TRBJ2-4
V: TRBV29-1
D: .
CDR3: CSVELPWGGQLAKNIQYF
DNA: TGCAGCGTTGAACTGCCTTGGGGGGGCCAACTAGCCAAAAACATTCAGTACTTC

size: .
J: TRBJ1-2
V: TRBV29-1
D: .
CDR3: CSVVLSLSDTYGYTF
DNA: TGCAGCGTTGTTCTGTCTTTATCCGACACGTATGGCTACACCTTC

size: .
J: TRBJ1-6
V: TRBV7-9
D: TRBD1
CDR3: CASSARDRGNSPLHF
DNA: TGTGCCAGCTCGGCGCGGGACAGGGGAAATTCACCCCTCCACTTT

size: .
J: TRBJ2-5
V: TRBV25-1
D: .
CDR3: CASTTSRSGNELFF
DNA: TGTGCCAGCACAACATCCCGGAGTGGGAATGAGCTGTTCTTC

size: few
J: TRBJ2-2
V: TRBV4-1
D: .
CDR3: CASSHGRETGELFF
DNA: TGCGCCAGCAGCCACGGCAGAGAGACCGGGGAGCTGTTTTTT

size: .
J: TRBJ1-3
V: TRBV30
D: .
CDR3: CARSVSGVSSGNTIYF
DNA: TGTGCCCGGAGTGTTTCTGGGGTGAGCTCTGGAAACACCATATATTTT

size: .
J: TRBJ2-5
V: TRBV7-2
D: .
CDR3: CASSFPTGQYQETQYF
DNA: TGTGCCAGCAGCTTCCCGACAGGACAATACCAAGAGACCCAGTACTTC

size: .
J: TRBJ1-2
V: TRBV27
D: TRBD1
CDR3: CASSPSPGQSPWGYGYTF
DNA: TGTGCCAGCAGTCCATCCCCGGGACAGTCACCATGGGGCTATGGCTACACCTTC

size: .
J: TRBJ2-7
V: TRBV9
D: .
CDR3: CASSVDGSSYEQYF
DNA: TGTGCCAGCAGCGTAGACGGCAGCTCCTACGAGCAGTACTTC

size: many
J: TRBJ2-7
V: TRBV7-9
D: TRBD2
CDR3: CASSFVSGSSYEQYF
DNA: TGTGCCAGCAGCTTCGTGAGCGGGAGCTCCTACGAGCAGTACTTC

size: few
J: TRBJ2-3
V: TRBV9
D: .
CDR3: CASSVGFSPDRTDTQYF
DNA: TGTGCCAGCAGCGTAGGTTTTAGCCCCGATCGCACAGATACGCAGTATTTT

size: few
J: TRBJ2-1
V: TRBV5-1
D: TRBD1
CDR3: CASSGQGAKFF
DNA: TGCGCCAGCAGCGGACAGGGGGCAAAGTTCTTC